These T cell receptor beta chains were read from a single sample in a study of blood T cell repertoires in COVID-19. The data were produced by immunoSEQ multiplex PCR, yet TCRdb's version contains in-frame clones alone and is incomplete. Seen here are more than 95,000 clones, approximately 74% observed once, and the top ten hold 5.5%. Sequenced material: peripheral blood. Receptors originate from a man in his 60s with acute or convalescent COVID-19. Each CDR3 is given without its conserved first and last residue.

j_gene	v_gene	CDR3aa
TRBJ2-7	TRBV11-3	ASTLGGTGPYEQY
TRBJ1-4	TRBV5-1	ASSSNNEKLF
TRBJ1-2	TRBV4-2	ASSQELAANYGYT
TRBJ2-5	TRBV6-5	ASSPPGYQETQY
TRBJ1-5	TRBV18	ASSPVSGFNQPQH
TRBJ1-1	TRBV27	ASSRRQGRGTEAF
TRBJ2-3	TRBV24-1	ATSLLASDTQY
TRBJ1-1	TRBV11-1	ASSLTLGGTEAF
TRBJ1-6	TRBV6-5	ASSYSKGHSPLH
TRBJ2-7	TRBV29-1	SVHRDSSYEQY
TRBJ2-3	TRBV25-1	ASSGAVSDTQY
TRBJ1-4	TRBV7-3	ASSSTGGAGEKLF
TRBJ2-3	TRBV29-1	SVAPTSTDTQY
TRBJ1-4	TRBV6-5	ASSADATNEKLF
TRBJ2-1	TRBV12-2	ASRLLASDLSYNEQF
TRBJ1-1	TRBV6-4	ASSLQRNTEAF
TRBJ1-2	TRBV7-2	ASSLATPLEGYT
TRBJ1-1	TRBV18	ASSPPRGFEAF
TRBJ2-1	TRBV19	ASSKLAGGRRELEQF
TRBJ2-7	TRBV9	ASSEGSTDEQY
TRBJ1-6	TRBV27	AIRTGNLNNSPLH
TRBJ2-7	TRBV6-9	ASRVGQGNSYEQY
TRBJ1-5	TRBV5-5	ASSLGGDLSNQPQH
TRBJ2-7	TRBV2	ASRLLGQGAYEQY
TRBJ1-5	TRBV27	ASSPLNRGRSQPQH
TRBJ2-7	TRBV10-1	ASSDPRTYEQY
TRBJ2-5	TRBV9	ASSSPWTQY
TRBJ2-7	TRBV27	ASSLSFQASIYEQY